A single sample gave rise to the 13 T cell receptor beta chains below, sequenced in a study of OX40 agonist ivuxolimab in advanced cancers. The table came from immunoSEQ multiplex PCR; TCRdb's copy has only in-frame clones and leaves some out. The sample yields 76,000 or so clones, approximately 85% seen once. Sequenced material: CD4+ or CD8+ T cells sorted from blood, taken in a trial of the OX40 agonist ivuxolimab. The receptors shown here come from an adult with an advanced solid tumor such as melanoma, head and neck, liver or kidney cancer.

The chain couples TRBV7-8 to TRBJ2-5, with TRBD1 matching 10 bases. The CDR3 loop spans 16 amino acids. In germline, CDR1 is SGHVS, CDR2 FQNEAQ. Trimming took 7 bases from V and 5 from J; bases not matched to a gene: 13. CDR3 nucleotides: TGTGCCAGCACCGCGAGGGTGACAGGGGGCAGGGAGACCCAGTACTTC. Its protein product is CASTARVTGGRETQYF. The variable domain in full, with the rest retrieved from reference TRBV7-8 and TRBJ2-5, is GAGVSQSPRYKVAKRGQDVALRCDPISGHVSLFWYQQALGQGPEFLTYFQNEAQLDKSGLPSDRFFAERPEGSVSTLKIQRTQQEDSAVYLCASTARVTGGRETQYFGPGTRLLVL.

This clone was detected a few times. The rearrangement uses TRBV30 and TRBJ2-4; no definite D call. The V gene's germline CDR1 is GTSNPN and CDR2 SVGIG (reference sequence). The CDR3 has 14 amino acids. The V end lost 1 base, the J end lost 0 bases, and 7 bases lay between the germline ends. CDR3 DNA sequence: TGTGCCTGGAGTGGTGGAATAGCCAAAAACATTCAGTACTTC. This sequence encodes CAWSGGIAKNIQYF.

The V call is TRBV6-5, the J call TRBJ1-2; 9 bases are shared with TRBD1. CDR3 length equals 14 residues. Germline CDR1 is MNHEY and CDR2 is SVGAGI. The V gene end was trimmed by 4 bases and the J gene end by 8 bases; junction bases not matched to a gene: 8. The chain's CDR3 is CASSSGQGISGYTF. CDR3 in DNA: TGTGCCAGCAGTTCGGGACAGGGTATATCGGGCTACACCTTC.

The chain couples TRBV7-2 to TRBJ1-4, with D unresolved. Germline V lookup: CDR1 SGHTA, CDR2 FQGNSA. This CDR3 spans 14 amino acids. The germline V and J ends were trimmed by 0 bases and 4 bases, with 6 bases remaining between them. The CDR3: CASSLARFNEKLFF. The CDR3 bases are TGTGCCAGCAGCTTAGCCAGGTTTAATGAAAAACTGTTTTTT.

V gene TRBV15 combines with J gene TRBJ2-3; D may be TRBD1 (7 bases). Germline-derived CDR1 and CDR2 are LNHNV and YYDKDF (reference sequence). This CDR3 contains 14 residues. V was trimmed by 6 bases and J by 1 base, leaving 11 bases between them. The CDR3 region has the DNA TGTGCCACCAGAGGGGGGACAGGCACAGATACGCAGTATTTT. It translates to CATRGGTGTDTQYF.

This clone was seen more than once but under ten times. The chain uses TRBV10-3 and TRBJ2-7, with 7 bases identical to TRBD2. Germline V gene data show CDR1 as ENHRY and CDR2 as SYGVKD. The CDR3 extends over 11 amino acids. Losses at the gene ends were 8 bases for V and 3 bases for J; bases not matched to a gene: 1. Here the CDR3 reads CAIREDYEQYF. The CDR3 nucleotides are TGTGCCATCCGGGAGGACTACGAGCAGTACTTC.

The rearrangement joins TRBV27 to TRBJ2-5, with D uncertain. CDR1 and CDR2 from the germline V gene are MNHEY and SMNVEV (reference sequence). This CDR3 has 13 amino acids. V gave up 0 bases and J gave up 8 bases, with 10 bases separating them. The CDR3 sequence is CASSLSGPETQYF. The CDR3 region has the DNA TGTGCCAGCAGTTTATCGGGCCCAGAAACCCAGTACTTC.

The chain employs TRBV9 and TRBJ2-7; TRBD2 matches at 15 bases. The CDR3 is made up of 17 amino acids. CDR1 is SGDLS and CDR2 is YYNGEE in the germline V gene. Trimming removed 4 bases from V and 6 bases from J; junction bases left unmatched: 11. The CDR3: CASSKSGLAGGPGEQYF. The CDR3 DNA is TGTGCCAGCAGCAAAAGTGGACTAGCGGGGGGGCCCGGCGAGCAGTACTTC.

The V and J genes are TRBV4-3 and TRBJ2-3; 7 bases map to TRBD1. After removal of 4 bases from V and 2 bases from J, the junction contained 12 bases not matched to a gene. This CDR3 contains 17 residues. Per the germline V gene, CDR1 is LGHNA and CDR2 is YSLEER. In DNA form, the CDR3 reads TGCGCCAGCAGCCTAGAGAGACAGGGACCCCTCACAGATACGCAGTATTTT. Translating gives CASSLERQGPLTDTQYF.

The chain is built from TRBV2 and TRBJ1-6, with 10 bases lining up with TRBD1. Germline-derived CDR1 and CDR2 are SNHLY and FYNNEI. The V gene end was trimmed by 4 bases and the J gene end by 10 bases; junction bases not matched to a gene: 7. The CDR3 covers 15 residues. The CDR3 DNA sequence: TGTGCCAGCAGTGCCTCGGGACAGGGGCGGTCACCCCTCCACTTT. Translated: CASSASGQGRSPLHF.

The gene calls are TRBV6-4 and TRBJ2-2; D call uncertain. CDR3 length: 15 residues. The germline CDR1 and CDR2 sequences are MRHNA and SNTAGT. V lost 0 bases, J lost 8 bases, and 13 bases lay in between. In DNA form, the CDR3 reads TGTGCCAGCAGTGACTCTGCGGCTTCTGCGGGGGAGCTGTTTTTT. Protein: CASSDSAASAGELFF.

The chain has TRBV19 and TRBJ1-2, with TRBD1 as a possible D gene (6 bases). V lost 5 bases to trimming and J lost 8 bases, with 18 bases between them. Germline assignment: CDR1 LNHDA and CDR2 SQIVND (reference sequence). The CDR3 has 14 amino acids. CDR3 region: CASSAKDRRRGYTF. In nucleotides, the CDR3 is TGTGCCAGTAGTGCGAAAGACAGGAGACGGGGCTACACCTTC.

This chain uses TRBV19 with TRBJ1-2; TRBD1 might be the D (6 bases). Per the germline V gene, CDR1 is LNHDA and CDR2 is SQIVND (reference sequence). The V gene lost 1 base and the J gene lost 7 bases, with 10 bases spanning the gap. The CDR3 sequence is 13 residues long. CDR3 loop: CASSIGGAPGYTF. The DNA of the CDR3 is TGTGCCAGTAGTATAGGGGGGGCGCCTGGCTACACCTTC.